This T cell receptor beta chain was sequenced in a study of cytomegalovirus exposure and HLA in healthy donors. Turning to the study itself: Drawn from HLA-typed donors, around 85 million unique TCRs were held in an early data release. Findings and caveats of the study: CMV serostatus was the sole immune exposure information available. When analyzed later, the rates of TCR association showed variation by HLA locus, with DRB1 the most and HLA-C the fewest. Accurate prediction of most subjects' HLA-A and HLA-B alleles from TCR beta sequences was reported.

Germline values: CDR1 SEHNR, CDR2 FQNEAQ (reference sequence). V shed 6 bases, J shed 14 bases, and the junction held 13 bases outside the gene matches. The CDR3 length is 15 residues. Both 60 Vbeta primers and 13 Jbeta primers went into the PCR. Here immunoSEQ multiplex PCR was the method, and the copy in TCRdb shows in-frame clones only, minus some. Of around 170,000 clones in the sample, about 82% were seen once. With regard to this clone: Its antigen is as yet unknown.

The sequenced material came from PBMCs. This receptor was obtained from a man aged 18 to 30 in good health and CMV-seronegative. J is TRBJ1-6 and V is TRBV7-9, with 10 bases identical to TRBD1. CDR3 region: CASREGQGPRGTLHF. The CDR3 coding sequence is TGTGCCAGCAGGGAGGGACAGGGGCCCCGAGGCACCCTCCACTTT.